The source of this T cell receptor beta chain is a study of T cell responses to AZD1222 COVID-19 vaccine. Findings and limits, study-wide: Repertoires were sampled only after the peak T cell response.

Per germline, CDR1 MNHEY and CDR2 SVGAGI. The CDR3 extends over 15 amino acids. Trimming took off 2 bases at V and 0 bases at J, with 9 bases between the two ends. A word on this clone: Its antigen is still unknown.

Generated by immunoSEQ multiplex PCR, the TCRdb table keeps only in-frame clones and is missing some. The sample yields over 130,000 clones, more than 85% seen once. The rearrangement links TRBV6-5 to TRBJ2-3, with a tentative D call TRBD2 (5 bases). The material sequenced was peripheral blood, taken 28 days after the second AZD1222 dose. This sequence was found in an adult who received the AZD1222 COVID-19 vaccine. Written as DNA, the CDR3 is TGTGCCAGCAGTTACGGACGGACTAGCACAGATACGCAGTATTTT. Its protein is CASSYGRTSTDTQYF.